This entry lists 23 T cell receptor beta chains sequenced from one sample in a study of tumor-infiltrating lymphocytes in oesophageal squamous cell carcinoma (TCRdb year 2016). The library was made by PCR. The sequencer was an Illumina HiSeq 2000. TCRdb passed the public sequencing reads through fastp at Q25 and MiXCR, retaining productive beta sequences. Every CDR3 protein is listed once, alongside the most common genes and DNA of its rows. This sample lists over 15,000 distinct CDR3 sequences; about 45% were detected once. The top ten hold 29% of the sample. The sequencing input was esophageal tumor tissue. The receptors shown here come from a male donor with esophageal squamous cell carcinoma.

The sample holds many counts of this clonotype. The gene calls are TRBV5-6 and TRBJ2-2, with 7 bases that match TRBD1. CDR1 is SGHDT and CDR2 is YYEEEE in the germline V gene. V trimming: 0 bases; J trimming: 7 bases; junction bases outside the gene matches: 3. This CDR3 region has 14 residues. In DNA form, the CDR3 reads TGTGCCAGCAGCTTGGGACAGGGTAGCGGGGAGCTGTTTTTT. Translated, it gives CASSLGQGSGELFF.

This clonotype showed up many times. The chain is built from TRBV5-1 and TRBJ2-6, with 7 bases lining up with TRBD2. Germline CDR1 SGHRS, CDR2 YFSETQ. The CDR3 runs 17 residues. V trimming: 2 bases; J trimming: 0 bases; junction bases outside the gene matches: 5. DNA for the CDR3: TGCGCCAGCAGCTTCGGGGGGTCCAGCTCTGGGGCCAACGTCCTGACTTTC. Its translation: CASSFGGSSSGANVLTF. Filled out from reference TRBV5-1 and TRBJ2-6, the complete variable domain reads KAGVTQTPRYLIKTRGQQVTLSCSPISGHRSVSWYQQTPGQGLQFLFEYFSETQRNKGNFPGRFSGRQFSNSRSEMNVSTLELGDSALYLCASSFGGSSSGANVLTFGAGSRLTVL.

This clonotype was seen at least ten times. One base away lies a much larger clone, so this may be a sequencing read error. The genes are TRBV7-9 and TRBJ2-1, with D tentatively TRBD2 (6 bases). The end of the DNA is better explained by TRBJ2-7, so the J call may be wrong. CDR3 length: 15 residues. Germline V gene lookup returns CDR1 SEHNR and CDR2 FQNEAQ (reference sequence). The CDR3 region has the DNA TGTGCCAGCAGCCCTTGGGAGGACTCCTACAATGAGCAGTACTTC. Translated: CASSPWEDSYNEQYF.

The genes are TRBV12-3 or TRBV12-4 and TRBJ2-1; 10 bases map to TRBD1. J was trimmed by 5 bases and V by 5 bases; bases with no gene match: 18. CDR3 length: 19 residues. For the CDR3, the DNA is TGTGCCAGCAGTCCCTGGACAGGGGGTAAGAGGTATGGAGACAATGAGCAGTTCTTC. Protein: CASSPWTGGKRYGDNEQFF.

A remark on this clonotype: The CDR3 ends on some other residue instead of the conserved phenylalanine or tryptophan, so this is likely a read error. Because the CDR3's place on the DNA is in doubt, the DNA is left out and the CDR3 is given as listed by TCRdb. The chain has TRBV7-3 and TRBJ2-6; TRBD1, the D gene given by the table, was not confirmed from the DNA. The CDR3 spans 8 amino acids, including both terminal residues. CDR1 and CDR2 from the germline V gene are SGHTA and FQGTGA. CDR3 sequence reads: CASSLLGT.

This chain joins TRBV7-2 and TRBJ2-1, with D tentatively TRBD1 (6 bases). Germline V CDR1 and CDR2: SGHTA, FQGNSA. Trimming took 5 bases from V and 13 from J, leaving 18 bases between them. CDR3 size: 13 residues. This chain's CDR3 is CASSPGTTQGQFF. The CDR3 DNA reads TGTGCCAGCAGCCCAGGGACGACACAGGGCCAGTTCTTC.

In this sample, this clonotype turned up many times. This chain links TRBV6-2 or TRBV6-3 with TRBJ1-1; no clear D. This CDR3 has 14 residues. CDR1 is MNHEY, CDR2 SVGEGT, per germline. V was cut by 4 bases and J by 2 bases, with 11 bases left in between. This CDR3 is CASSWAAANTEAFF. CDR3 nucleotide sequence: TGTGCCAGCAGTTGGGCCGCGGCTAACACTGAAGCTTTCTTT.

CDR3 DNA sequence: TGTGCCAGCAGCTTTTTGGGGTATAGCTCCTACGAGCAGTACTTC. Protein sequence: CASSFLGYSSYEQYF. The rearrangement uses TRBV5-6 and TRBJ2-7, with unresolved D. The CDR3 has 15 residues. In germline, CDR1 is SGHDT, CDR2 YYEEEE. The V gene lost 2 bases and the J gene lost 0 bases, with 12 bases spanning the gap.

In this sample, this clonotype turned up many times. The chain couples TRBV28 to TRBJ2-5; 7 nucleotides line up with TRBD1. V lost 5 bases, J lost 2 bases, and 2 bases stayed unmatched. CDR1 is MDHEN and CDR2 is SYDVKM in the germline V gene. This CDR3 spans 13 amino acids. DNA for the CDR3: TGTGCCAGCAGTCCAGGGGGACAAGAGACCCAGTACTTC. This codes for CASSPGGQETQYF.

This chain links TRBV19 with TRBJ1-3; 7 nucleotides align to TRBD1. J was trimmed by 3 bases and V by 6 bases; bases with no gene match: 11. Germline V gene lookup returns CDR1 LNHDA and CDR2 SQIVND (reference sequence). The CDR3 consists of 16 residues. The CDR3 loop reads CASSPVGGGGGNTIYF. The CDR3, as DNA: TGTGCCAGTAGCCCGGTAGGAGGGGGCGGTGGAAACACCATATATTTT.

This chain joins TRBV19 and TRBJ2-6; D is perhaps TRBD1 or TRBD2 (5 bases each). The J call may be in error: the DNA end matches TRBJ2-7 better. CDR3 length: 15 amino acids. Germline V gene sequence: CDR1 LNHDA, CDR2 SQIVND (reference sequence). CDR3 residues: CASSILRDGDYEQYF. The DNA of the CDR3 is TGTGCCAGTAGTATATTGAGGGACGGTGACTACGAGCAGTACTTC.

V and J are TRBV7-6 and TRBJ2-3, with D uncertain. The J call is doubtful: the DNA matches TRBJ2-7 better. The germline V gene encodes CDR1 SGHVS and CDR2 FNYEAQ. CDR3 length: 12 amino acids. The CDR3 spells CASSPIYNEQYF. The CDR3 DNA follows: TGTGCCAGCAGCCCAATCTACAATGAGCAGTACTTC.

This clonotype was detected many times. J is TRBJ2-7 and V is TRBV6-6; D is tentatively TRBD1 or TRBD2 (5 bases each). Trimming took off 2 bases at V and 6 bases at J, with 11 bases between the two ends. The germline gives CDR1 MNHNY, CDR2 SVGAGI (reference sequence). This CDR3 is built from 13 residues. The CDR3 region has the DNA TGTGCCAGCAGTTACCTGGGGACGCGCGAGCAGTACTTC. It codes for CASSYLGTREQYF.

The chain combines TRBV12-5 with TRBJ1-1; D call uncertain. Germline lookup yields CDR1 LGHNT and CDR2 FRNRAP. Trimming removed 3 bases at V and 7 bases at J, with 12 bases between. CDR3 length equals 13 residues. The CDR3 here is CASGFGGLREAFF. CDR3 nucleotides: TGTGCTAGTGGTTTCGGAGGTTTACGTGAAGCTTTCTTT.

This clonotype was detected a few times. The chain carries TRBV5-1 and TRBJ2-5; TRBD1 matches 8 bases. The V gene end was trimmed by 4 bases and the J gene end by 5 bases; junction bases not matched to a gene: 7. The length of the CDR3 is 14 residues. Germline CDR1 reads SGHRS; CDR2 reads YFSETQ. The DNA for the CDR3 is TGCGCCAGCAGCATCCAGGGGGCGCGGGAGACCCAGTACTTC. Its protein is CASSIQGARETQYF.

As regards this clonotype: A junction end diverges from the germline sequence, so it may reflect a read error. The rearrangement joins TRBV5-3 to TRBJ1-4, with 8 bases identical to TRBD1. TRBV5-3 is labeled an ORF, and its function is uncertain. The CDR3 extends over 15 amino acids. The CDR3 nucleotides are TGTGCCAGCAGCTTGGCAGGGACAGGTTATGAAAAACTGTTTTTT. Translated: CASSLAGTGYEKLFF.

The chain is built from TRBV6-1 and TRBJ1-2; 7 positions agree with TRBD1. The germline CDR1 and CDR2 sequences are MNHNS and SASEGT. The CDR3 is made up of 13 amino acids. The V gene end was trimmed by 3 bases and the J gene end by 8 bases; junction bases not matched to a gene: 6. The CDR3 coding sequence is TGTGCCAGCAGTGATGACAGGGCGAGGGGCTACACCTTC. Translated: CASSDDRARGYTF.

A note on this clonotype: No conserved phenylalanine or tryptophan is present at the end of the CDR3, so a read error is the likely explanation. No DNA is shown, since the ends of the CDR3 on it are uncertain; the CDR3 is the one TCRdb lists. The gene calls are TRBV12-3 or TRBV12-4 and TRBJ2-6; TRBD1, the table's D call, was not compared with the DNA. The CDR3 sequence runs 18 residues, both termini included. CDR3: CASTRWDASYNSPLHFGA.

The rearrangement links TRBV7-2 to TRBJ2-4, with 9 nucleotides matching TRBD2. Unmatched junction bases numbered 8, after V lost 5 bases and J lost 0 bases. The length of the CDR3 is 17 residues. Germline V gene data show CDR1 as SGHTA and CDR2 as FQGNSA. CDR3 DNA: TGTGCCAGCAGCCCGCACGTAGCGGGAGTAGCCAAAAACATTCAGTACTTC. Translated: CASSPHVAGVAKNIQYF.

The table lists this clonotype with many counts. The chain joins TRBV28 to TRBJ1-3, with D hard to call. Germline V lookup: CDR1 MDHEN, CDR2 SYDVKM. The CDR3 length is 12 residues. Trimming left V 3 bases short and J 4 bases short, with 4 bases between. The DNA of the CDR3 is TGTGCCAGCAGTTTGGAGGGAAACACCATATATTTT. Amino acid sequence: CASSLEGNTIYF.

Many counts were recorded for this clonotype. The V and J genes are TRBV6-6 and TRBJ2-2; maybe TRBD2 (5 bases). The V gene's germline CDR1 is MNHNY and CDR2 SVGAGI (reference sequence). Trimming took 0 bases from V and 1 from J, leaving 6 bases between them. This CDR3 has 15 residues. The CDR3 bases are TGTGCCAGCAGTTACTCACGGGGGAACACCGGGGAGCTGTTTTTT. It is translated as CASSYSRGNTGELFF.

This clonotype has more than one count but fewer than ten. The chain carries TRBV15 and TRBJ2-4; D is possibly TRBD1 or TRBD2 (5 bases each). CDR1 and CDR2 from the germline V gene are LNHNV and YYDKDF (reference sequence). This CDR3 has 15 amino acids. V gave up 4 bases and J gave up 7 bases, with 17 bases separating them. CDR3 protein: CATSTRNAGTNIQYF. For the CDR3, the DNA is TGTGCCACCAGCACTAGGAACGCTGGGACGAACATTCAGTACTTC.

Details on this clonotype: Just one base apart from a much larger clone, this may be a read error. The V call is TRBV9, the J call TRBJ2-3; 8 nucleotides agree with TRBD1. CDR3 length equals 17 residues. Germline V CDR1 and CDR2: SGDLS, YYNGEE. Trimming took 4 bases from V and 14 from J; bases not matched to a gene: 24. CDR3 residues: CASSFHLGQGNTGELYF. The DNA of the CDR3 is TGTGCCAGCAGCTTCCACCTCGGACAGGGAAACACCGGGGAGCTGTATTTT. The full variable domain, its missing parts supplied by reference TRBV9 and TRBJ2-3, is DSGVTQTPKHLITATGQRVTLRCSPRSGDLSVYWYQQSLDQGLQFLIQYYNGEERAKGNILERFSAQQFPDLHSELNLSSLELGDSALYFCASSFHLGQGNTGELYFGPGTRLTVL.